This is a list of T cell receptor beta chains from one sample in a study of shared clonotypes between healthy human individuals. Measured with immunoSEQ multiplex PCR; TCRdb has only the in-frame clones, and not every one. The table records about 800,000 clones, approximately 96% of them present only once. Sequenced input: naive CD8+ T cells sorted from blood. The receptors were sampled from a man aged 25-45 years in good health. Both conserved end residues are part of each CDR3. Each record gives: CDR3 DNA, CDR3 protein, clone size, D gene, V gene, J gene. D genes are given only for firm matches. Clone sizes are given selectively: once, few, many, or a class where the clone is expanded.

DNA: TGTGCCAGCAGTTTCAGGGGGCTCGGGGAGCTGTTTTTT
CDR3: CASSFRGLGELFF
size: NA
D: TRBD1
V: TRBV27
J: TRBJ2-2

DNA: TGCGCCAGCAGCTTGGTTGGGCCTAGCGGGAGAAGGAGCCCCTACGAGCAGTACTTC
CDR3: CASSLVGPSGRRSPYEQYF
size: NA
D: TRBD2
V: TRBV5-1
J: TRBJ2-7

DNA: TGTGCCAGCAGCTCGGGGACTAGCGGGAGGGGAAGGGCGGATACGCAGTATTTT
CDR3: CASSSGTSGRGRADTQYF
size: NA
D: TRBD2
V: TRBV5-4
J: TRBJ2-3

DNA: TGCGCCAGCAGCTTGTCCGAGCAGGCGGATACGCAGTATTTT
CDR3: CASSLSEQADTQYF
size: NA
D: NA
V: TRBV5-1
J: TRBJ2-3

DNA: TGTGCCAGCAGCTTAGCCGCGGGGGGGACAGGGCTTGGCTACACCTTC
CDR3: CASSLAAGGTGLGYTF
size: NA
D: TRBD1
V: TRBV7-6
J: TRBJ1-2

DNA: TGTGCCAGCAGCGGAAACCTACTAGTTTACCACGAGCAGTACTTC
CDR3: CASSGNLLVYHEQYF
size: NA
D: NA
V: TRBV5-6
J: TRBJ2-7

DNA: TGTGCCAGCAGCTGGACCGGGACCGAACCCTACGAGCAGTACTTC
CDR3: CASSWTGTEPYEQYF
size: NA
D: NA
V: TRBV5-4
J: TRBJ2-7

DNA: TGTGCCAGCAGCTCCCAGCCGGGACATACCTACGAGCAGTACTTC
CDR3: CASSSQPGHTYEQYF
size: once
D: NA
V: TRBV11-2
J: TRBJ2-7

DNA: TGTGCCAGCAGTTTGGGAGCGGCTTACTACAATGAGCAGTTCTTC
CDR3: CASSLGAAYYNEQFF
size: once
D: NA
V: TRBV27
J: TRBJ2-1

DNA: TGTGCCAGCAGCGTAGCAGGGGCACCGGAGACCCAGTACTTC
CDR3: CASSVAGAPETQYF
size: NA
D: NA
V: TRBV9
J: TRBJ2-5

DNA: TGTGCCAGCAGTTCCCTGGGGAAGCTTAATGAAAAACTGTTTTTT
CDR3: CASSSLGKLNEKLFF
size: NA
D: NA
V: TRBV27
J: TRBJ1-4

DNA: TGTGCCAGCAGCTTTTGGGATTCGTACGAGCAGTACTTC
CDR3: CASSFWDSYEQYF
size: NA
D: NA
V: TRBV7-9
J: TRBJ2-7

DNA: TGTGCCAGCAGCTTAGTGGGTTTGACGAATCGTCTTGCCGGGGAGCTGTTTTTT
CDR3: CASSLVGLTNRLAGELFF
size: once
D: NA
V: TRBV7-9
J: TRBJ2-2

DNA: TGTGCCAGCAGAGACCCAATGTTGTCGGCGAATGAGCAGTTCTTC
CDR3: CASRDPMLSANEQFF
size: NA
D: NA
V: TRBV6-1
J: TRBJ2-1

DNA: TGTGCCAGCAGTGAGCTTAGGACCAAGAACACTGAAGCTTTCTTT
CDR3: CASSELRTKNTEAFF
size: NA
D: NA
V: TRBV6-1
J: TRBJ1-1

DNA: TGCGCCAGCAGCTCCGTTGGTGGGGCGGTAAGCATGAACACTGAAGCTTTCTTT
CDR3: CASSSVGGAVSMNTEAFF
size: once
D: NA
V: TRBV5-1
J: TRBJ1-1

DNA: TGTGCCAGCAGCTTCCTCCAGCGGGGAGCCTACAATGAGCAGTTCTTC
CDR3: CASSFLQRGAYNEQFF
size: NA
D: TRBD2
V: TRBV11-1
J: TRBJ2-1

DNA: TGTGCCAGCAGCTTAGTATCCGTAACCTACGAGCAGTACTTC
CDR3: CASSLVSVTYEQYF
size: NA
D: NA
V: TRBV7-8
J: TRBJ2-7

DNA: TGTGCCAGCAGCTCAACCAGACCAGATACGCAGTATTTT
CDR3: CASSSTRPDTQYF
size: NA
D: NA
V: TRBV5-5
J: TRBJ2-3

DNA: TGTGCCAGTACCCCGACTAGCGGGGTCGGGGAGCTGTTTTTT
CDR3: CASTPTSGVGELFF
size: NA
D: TRBD2
V: TRBV19
J: TRBJ2-2

DNA: TGTGCCAGCAGCGGACGACAGGATGTGAACACTGAAGCTTTCTTT
CDR3: CASSGRQDVNTEAFF
size: NA
D: NA
V: TRBV7-9
J: TRBJ1-1

DNA: TGTGCCATCAGTGAGCCGACAGAGAACACTGAAGCTTTCTTT
CDR3: CAISEPTENTEAFF
size: NA
D: NA
V: TRBV10-3
J: TRBJ1-1

DNA: TGTGCCAGCAGCTTAGCGATTAGCGAGCAGTACTTC
CDR3: CASSLAISEQYF
size: NA
D: NA
V: TRBV7-2
J: TRBJ2-7